This passage covers 20 T cell receptor beta chains from one sample sequenced in a study of human T cells and chemical hapten exposure. Regarding time point: patch test 3, about 24 weeks after DPC sensitization. The treatment: therapeutic diphenylcyclopropenone sensitization with weekly scalp DPC. TCRdb reanalysed the RACE reads using MiXCR and keeps one entry per CDR3 protein. The sample has 150,000 to 200,000 distinct CDR3 sequences; roughly a quarter are singletons. Sequences were derived from whole blood, sampled in connection with sensitization to the hapten diphenylcyclopropenone (DPC). These receptor sequences come from a woman in her forties with alopecia areata. Some clones in this sample may be carry-over from other donors' samples.

Worth noting for this clonotype: The junction does not match germline at one end; this may be a read error. The chain carries TRBV28 and TRBJ1-2, with D tentatively TRBD1 (5 bases). CDR1 is MDHEN and CDR2 is SYDVKM in the germline V gene. The CDR3 has 13 amino acids. CDR3 in DNA: TGTGCCAGCAGTTCCGGACACGATTATGGCTACAACTTC. Its protein product is CASSSGHDYGYNF.

The chain employs TRBV12-3 or TRBV12-4 and TRBJ2-5; D not resolved. CDR3 length: 14 amino acids. Between the trimmed V and J ends, which lost 6 bases and 2 bases, there was a span of 13 bases. In DNA form, the CDR3 reads TGTGCCAGCAGCCCCGGCGGTCCTCAAGAGACCCAGTACTTC. Translation gives CASSPGGPQETQYF.

In this sample, this clonotype turned up a few times. V is TRBV20-1 and J is TRBJ2-7; 7 positions match TRBD1. Trimming took 5 bases from V and 2 from J; bases not matched to a gene: 6. The germline gives CDR1 DFQATT, CDR2 SNEGSKA (reference sequence). There are 13 residues in the CDR3. The CDR3 protein is CSAAGDSTYEQYF. In DNA form, the CDR3 reads TGCAGTGCTGCCGGGGACAGCACCTACGAGCAGTACTTC.

This clonotype was recorded a few times. V and J are TRBV5-1 and TRBJ2-7, with a weak D call TRBD1 (6 bases). V was trimmed by 0 bases and J by 0 bases, leaving 19 bases between them. Germline-derived CDR1 and CDR2 are SGHRS and YFSETQ. This CDR3 has 18 amino acids. The CDR3 DNA reads TGCGCCAGCAGCTTGGGGTACAACAGGGACCGACCCTCCTACGAGCAGTACTTC. This sequence encodes CASSLGYNRDRPSYEQYF.

This clonotype appeared many times. The chain combines TRBV28 with TRBJ1-1, with TRBD1 matching over 7 bases. Trimming cost V 4 bases and J 4 bases; bases outside gene matches: 0. Germline CDR1 MDHEN, CDR2 SYDVKM. The CDR3 contains 12 residues. In nucleotides, the CDR3 is TGTGCCAGCAGTTCAGGGGGCACTGAAGCTTTCTTT. Translated: CASSSGGTEAFF.

The CDR3 bases are TGTGCCAGCACTCGAGGGGGCTACGAGCAGTTCTTC. As protein: CASTRGGYEQFF. J is TRBJ2-1 and V is TRBV7-9; 7 nucleotides align to TRBD1. Looked up from germline, CDR1 is SEHNR and CDR2 is FQNEAQ (reference sequence). V dropped 7 bases and J dropped 10; count of bases not matched to a gene: 7. The CDR3 spans 12 residues.

This clonotype has a handful of counts. This chain uses TRBV29-1 with TRBJ1-1, with a weak D call TRBD1 (5 bases). Trimming stripped 3 bases from V and 6 bases from J, with 11 bases between. There are 12 residues in the CDR3. Per germline, CDR1 SQVTM and CDR2 ANQGSEA. Here the CDR3 DNA reads TGCAGCGTTGAGGGCAGGGACGCTGAAGCTTTCTTT. Its protein is CSVEGRDAEAFF.

The gene calls are TRBV28 and TRBJ1-4; D perhaps matches TRBD1 (5 bases). The V end lost 3 bases, the J end lost 3 bases, and 11 bases lay between the germline ends. This CDR3 spans 15 amino acids. Germline V CDR1 and CDR2: MDHEN, SYDVKM. DNA for the CDR3: TGTGCCAGCAGTTTCAGGAAGGGGTCTAATGAAAAACTGTTTTTT. Translation gives CASSFRKGSNEKLFF. Filled out from reference TRBV28 and TRBJ1-4, the complete variable domain reads DVKVTQSSRYLVKRTGEKVFLECVQDMDHENMFWYRQDPGLGLRLIYFSYDVKMKEKGDIPEGYSVSREKKERFSLILESASTNQTSMYLCASSFRKGSNEKLFFGSGTQLSVL.

This clonotype was seen more than once but under ten times. The J gene is TRBJ2-1, the V gene TRBV7-8, with 12 bases matching TRBD2. The V gene end was trimmed by 2 bases and the J gene end by 8 bases; junction bases not matched to a gene: 1. Germline lookup yields CDR1 SGHVS and CDR2 FQNEAQ. The CDR3 is 14 amino acids. The CDR3 DNA sequence: TGTGCCAGCAGCTTAAGACTAGCGGGAGATGAGCAGTTCTTC. Translation: CASSLRLAGDEQFF.

This clonotype has only a few counts. This sequence joins TRBV7-2 and TRBJ2-1; unclear D gene. The CDR3 spans 14 residues. Trimming cost V 4 bases and J 4 bases, with 11 bases left between them. In germline, CDR1 is SGHTA, CDR2 FQGNSA. The CDR3 sequence is CASSSRVGYNEQFF. The DNA of the CDR3 is TGTGCCAGCAGCTCCCGTGTCGGATACAATGAGCAGTTCTTC. Based on the CDR3 plus reference TRBV7-2 and TRBJ2-1, the full variable domain is GAGVSQSPSNKVTEKGKDVELRCDPISGHTALYWYRQSLGQGLEFLIYFQGNSAPDKSGLPSDRFSAERTGGSVSTLTIQRTQQEDSAVYLCASSSRVGYNEQFFGPGTRLTVL.

The rearrangement joins TRBV7-2 to TRBJ2-7; D call uncertain. Trimming took 3 bases from V and 2 from J, leaving 26 bases between them. CDR3 length: 19 residues. The germline gives CDR1 SGHTA, CDR2 FQGNSA. The CDR3 nucleotides are TGTGCCAGCAGCTTGGACCCGGAGTCAATTGTACAGCGAGCCTACGAGCAGTACTTC. Protein sequence: CASSLDPESIVQRAYEQYF.

This clonotype came up once. The chain couples TRBV5-1 to TRBJ2-5; weak D call: TRBD2 (5 bases). Germline V gene lookup returns CDR1 SGHRS and CDR2 YFSETQ. Trimming stripped 0 bases from V and 5 bases from J, with 20 bases between. The CDR3 runs to 17 residues. The CDR3 spells CASSLGTQRRGLETQYF. CDR3 in DNA: TGCGCCAGCAGCTTGGGAACTCAGCGGAGAGGCCTGGAGACCCAGTACTTC.

This clonotype was picked up a small number of times. The gene calls are TRBV10-3 and TRBJ2-3; 14 bases fit TRBD2. J lost 6 bases, V lost 2 bases, and 10 bases had no gene match. Per the germline V gene, CDR1 is ENHRY and CDR2 is SYGVKD. The CDR3 consists of 18 residues. Written as DNA, the CDR3 is TGTGCCATCAGTGAGCCGGGACTAGCGGGAGCCAGAGGGGATACGCAGTATTTT. Protein product: CAISEPGLAGARGDTQYF.

This clonotype was seen more than once but under ten times. The chain recombines TRBV28 with TRBJ2-1, with D possibly matching TRBD2 (5 bases). Germline CDR1 is MDHEN and CDR2 is SYDVKM. This CDR3 comprises 15 residues. Between the trimmed V and J ends, which lost 5 bases and 6 bases, there was a span of 17 bases. The CDR3 sequence is CASSASQTSANEQFF. CDR3 nucleotide sequence: TGTGCCAGCAGTGCTTCCCAAACTAGTGCCAATGAGCAGTTCTTC.

There are a few counts of this clonotype. The chain links TRBV29-1 to TRBJ2-1; D is undetermined. The V end was cut by 6 bases, the J end by 4 bases, with 19 bases between. CDR1 SQVTM and CDR2 ANQGSEA come from the germline V gene. This CDR3 contains 15 residues. The CDR3 protein is CSVSDLSPGYNEQFF. CDR3 in DNA: TGCAGCGTCAGCGACTTAAGCCCCGGTTACAATGAGCAGTTCTTC.

CDR3 bases: TGTGCCAGCAGCTTAGATTTGGGCAGGAGCCTTAGCAATCAGCCCCAGCATTTT. Translation: CASSLDLGRSLSNQPQHF. J is TRBJ1-5 and V is TRBV7-2, with D uncertain. Germline values: CDR1 SGHTA, CDR2 FQGNSA. V dropped 1 base and J dropped 0 bases, with 16 bases sitting between them. The CDR3 spans 18 residues.

With regard to this clonotype: One end of the junction is discordant with germline, which a read error may explain. The chain combines TRBV10-3 with TRBJ2-1; D remains ambiguous. The CDR3 totals 13 residues. Germline loops: CDR1 ENHRY, CDR2 SYGVKD. The CDR3 sequence: CAISELASPPPIF. The DNA of the CDR3 is TGTGCCATCAGTGAATTAGCTTCCCCCCCGCCTATTTTC.

The chain uses TRBV5-1 and TRBJ1-5; the match to TRBD1 covers 7 bases. Per the germline V gene, CDR1 is SGHRS and CDR2 is YFSETQ. The CDR3 totals 14 residues. With 5 bases clipped from V and 5 bases from J, the junction kept 7 bases outside the gene matches. The CDR3 nucleotides read TGCGCCAGCAGACCCGACAGGGTCGATCAGCCCCAGCATTTT. This translates into CASRPDRVDQPQHF.

This clonotype was counted between two and nine times. The chain recombines TRBV7-9 with TRBJ1-1; unclear D gene. From germline, CDR1 is SEHNR and CDR2 FQNEAQ (reference sequence). CDR3 size: 15 residues. V was shortened by 2 bases and J by 4 bases, with 14 bases between the two germline ends. The DNA of the CDR3 is TGTGCCAGCAGCTTATTGCACCCTTGGGGCACTGAAGCTTTCTTT. It encodes CASSLLHPWGTEAFF. The full variable domain, in which reference TRBV7-9 and TRBJ1-1 provide the parts outside the CDR3, is DTGVSQNPRHKITKRGQNVTFRCDPISEHNRLYWYRQTLGQGPEFLTYFQNEAQLEKSRLLSDRFSAERPKGSFSTLEIQRTEQGDSAMYLCASSLLHPWGTEAFFGQGTRLTVV.

A single count supports this clonotype. Relative to the germline gene, one junction end is altered; a read error may explain this. The rearrangement uses TRBV7-2 and TRBJ2-3; 9 bases agree with TRBD2. CDR3 length equals 17 residues. Per the germline V gene, CDR1 is SGHTA and CDR2 is FQGNSA. CDR3 DNA: TGTGCCAGCAGCGCCGATAGCGGGAGCCTAAGCACAGATGCGCAGTATTTT. Encoded protein: CASSADSGSLSTDAQYF.